The T cell receptor (beta chain) described here comes from a study of blood T cell repertoires in COVID-19. This clone has a count of ten or more. This CDR3 has 17 residues. Germline CDR1 and CDR2: LGHDT and YNNKEL (reference sequence). Trimming took 3 bases from V and 2 from J; bases not matched to a gene: 8. Participants, roughly 18 to 89 years old, spanned under 30 US areas. Participants' own reports of clinical history determined their cohort assignment. Those designated as exposed participants met a COVID-19 case within 2 weeks before study entry. Study processing details: The authors estimated nucleated cell counts from reference gene primer amplification. Profiled with immunoSEQ multiplex PCR; TCRdb holds only in-frame clones, not every one. The V and J calls and clone size come from that table; D and trimming were worked out from the DNA. Among about 190,000 clones listed, roughly 84% were seen once.

The sequence derives from a woman in her 30s who had been exposed to COVID-19. The sequencing sample was made of PBMCs or T cells enriched from blood (not recorded which). The V and J genes are TRBV3-1 (or the pseudogene TRBV3-2) and TRBJ2-7; TRBD2 agrees at 12 bases. CDR3 DNA sequence: TGTGCCAGCAGCCACGCACTCCTAGCGGGGGGGCCCTACGAGCAGTACTTC. Protein product: CASSHALLAGGPYEQYF.